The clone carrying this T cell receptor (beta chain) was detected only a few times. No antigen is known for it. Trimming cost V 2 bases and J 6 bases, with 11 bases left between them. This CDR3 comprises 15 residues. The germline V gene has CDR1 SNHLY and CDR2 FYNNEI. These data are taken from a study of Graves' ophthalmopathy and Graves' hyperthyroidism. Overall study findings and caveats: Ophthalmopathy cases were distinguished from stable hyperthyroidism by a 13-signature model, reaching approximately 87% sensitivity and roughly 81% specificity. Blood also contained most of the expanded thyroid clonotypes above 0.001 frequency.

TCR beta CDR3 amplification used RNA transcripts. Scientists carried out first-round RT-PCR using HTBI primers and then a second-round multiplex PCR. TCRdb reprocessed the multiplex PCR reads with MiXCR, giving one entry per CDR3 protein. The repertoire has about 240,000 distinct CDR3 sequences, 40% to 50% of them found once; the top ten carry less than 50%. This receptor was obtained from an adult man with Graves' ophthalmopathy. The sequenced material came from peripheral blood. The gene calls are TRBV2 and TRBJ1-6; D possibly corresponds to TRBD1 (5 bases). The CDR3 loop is CASSELGTPNSPLHF. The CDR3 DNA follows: TGTGCCAGCAGTGAATTAGGGACTCCTAATTCACCCCTCCACTTT. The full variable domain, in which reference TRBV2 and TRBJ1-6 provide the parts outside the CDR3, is EPEVTQTPSHQVTQMGQEVILRCVPISNHLYFYWYRQILGQKVEFLVSFYNNEISEKSEIFDDQFSVERPDGSNFTLKIRSTKLEDSAMYFCASSELGTPNSPLHFGNGTRLTVT.